The 15 T cell receptor beta chains below were found in one sample sequenced in a study of beta chain features in type 1 diabetes. Study-level points and caveats: TCRB CDR3s from Type 1 diabetes patients were moderately but significantly shorter in all four CD4+ subsets.

The antigens of these receptors remain unknown. Every isolated RNA sample was fully reverse transcribed, so sequencing captured expressed TCRB transcripts. Some clones are missing from TCRdb's copy, which holds only in-frame ones; the method was immunoSEQ multiplex PCR. Among more than 550,000 clones, about 14% were seen once, and the ten largest hold around 0.04%. Sequences were obtained from naive CD4+ T cells from blood. These receptors all stem from a man aged 18 to 30 with type 1 diabetes.

This clone was seen only a few times. The V call is TRBV2, the J call TRBJ2-2; D unclear. CDR3 length: 15 amino acids. In germline, CDR1 is SNHLY, CDR2 FYNNEI. The V end was cut by 5 bases, the J end by 1 base, with 11 bases between. The CDR3 is CASSLSTGNTGELFF. The CDR3 nucleotides read TGTGCCAGCAGTCTCTCTACGGGGAACACCGGGGAGCTGTTTTTT.

The CDR3 DNA follows: TGTGCCAGCCCGAGGCCGGGGACAGGGTGGTACAATGAGCAGTTCTTC. Encoded protein: CASPRPGTGWYNEQFF. The gene calls are TRBV7-2 and TRBJ2-1; 9 bases are a match to TRBD1. The J segment lost 4 bases and the V segment lost 8 bases, leaving 12 bases of the junction unmatched. The germline CDR1 and CDR2 sequences are SGHTA and FQGNSA. CDR3 length: 16 amino acids. Drawing the rest from reference TRBV7-2 and TRBJ2-1, the complete variable domain is GAGVSQSPSNKVTEKGKDVELRCDPISGHTALYWYRQSLGQGLEFLIYFQGNSAPDKSGLPSDRFSAERTGGSVSTLTIQRTQQEDSAVYLCASPRPGTGWYNEQFFGPGTRLTVL.

This sequence joins TRBV6-1 and TRBJ1-6; 10 bases match TRBD1. Losses at the gene ends were 4 bases for V and 7 bases for J; bases not matched to a gene: 1. CDR1 is MNHNS and CDR2 is SASEGT in the germline V gene. The CDR3 is 14 residues long. CDR3 amino acids: CASSAGQGNSPLHF. The CDR3 DNA reads as TGTGCCAGCAGTGCGGGACAGGGGAATTCACCCCTCCACTTT.

The rearrangement uses TRBV2 and TRBJ1-5; D may be TRBD1 (6 bases). Germline V CDR1 and CDR2: SNHLY, FYNNEI. Trimming cost V 9 bases and J 4 bases, with 19 bases left between them. The CDR3 extends over 15 amino acids. The CDR3 here is CASSPGVSSNQPQHF. CDR3 DNA: TGTGCCAGTTCTCCAGGGGTAAGCTCAAATCAGCCCCAGCATTTT.

The genes are TRBV6-5 and TRBJ2-7; 9 bases are a match to TRBD2. The CDR3 is 16 amino acids. V shed 0 bases, J shed 7 bases, and the junction held 10 bases outside the gene matches. Germline V gene lookup returns CDR1 MNHEY and CDR2 SVGAGI. CDR3 amino acids: CASSYSIAGVRVEQYF. The CDR3 nucleotides are TGTGCCAGCAGTTACTCGATAGCGGGGGTGCGAGTGGAGCAGTACTTC.

This clone was detected a few times. This rearrangement joins TRBV6-1 to TRBJ1-4; no clear D. Trimming removed 3 bases at V and 8 bases at J, with 13 bases between. Germline CDR1 and CDR2: MNHNS and SASEGT. The CDR3 runs to 14 residues. CDR3 residues: CASSELSLGEKLFF. In DNA, the CDR3 is TGTGCCAGCAGTGAGCTAAGTCTCGGGGAAAAACTGTTTTTT.

This clone turned up a few times. The chain is built from TRBV5-1 and TRBJ2-1; 11 bases map to TRBD2. The germline gives CDR1 SGHRS, CDR2 YFSETQ. CDR3 length: 14 amino acids. After removal of 7 bases from V and 9 bases from J, the junction contained 9 bases not matched to a gene. The CDR3 nucleotides read TGCGCCAGCGGAACTAGCGGGAGCTTTAGTGAGCAGTTCTTC. This encodes CASGTSGSFSEQFF.

The chain couples TRBV29-1 to TRBJ1-1; 9 bases are shared with TRBD1. Trimming took 0 bases from V and 0 from J; bases not matched to a gene: 5. CDR1 is SQVTM, CDR2 ANQGSEA, per germline. CDR3 length: 16 amino acids. CDR3 bases: TGCAGCGTTGAAGATCAACAGGGGGCTTTGAACACTGAAGCTTTCTTT. This translates into CSVEDQQGALNTEAFF.

J is TRBJ2-2 and V is TRBV29-1; D not certain. Trimming left V 3 bases short and J 7 bases short, with 6 bases between. Germline-derived CDR1 and CDR2 are SQVTM and ANQGSEA. This CDR3 is built from 11 residues. The CDR3 region is CSVDRVGELFF. Written as DNA, the CDR3 is TGCAGCGTTGATAGAGTCGGGGAGCTGTTTTTT.

This clone showed up just a few times. The V call is TRBV28, the J call TRBJ2-5; D call uncertain. Trimming took off 6 bases at V and 2 bases at J, with 13 bases between the two ends. Looked up from germline, CDR1 is MDHEN and CDR2 is SYDVKM. There are 14 residues in the CDR3. CDR3: CASSPRVTQETQYF. Written as DNA, the CDR3 is TGTGCCAGCAGCCCCCGGGTCACTCAAGAGACCCAGTACTTC.

This clone has only a few counts. CDR3 in amino acids: CASSQDPGQGAQYF. In DNA form, the CDR3 reads TGCGCCAGCAGCCAAGATCCGGGACAGGGGGCGCAGTACTTC. This chain connects TRBV4-3 to TRBJ2-7, with 12 positions matching TRBD1. Germline V gives CDR1 LGHNA, CDR2 YSLEER. CDR3 size: 14 residues. V shed 0 bases, J shed 9 bases, and the junction held 3 bases outside the gene matches.

The chain joins TRBV10-3 to TRBJ1-1; 7 positions agree with TRBD1. This CDR3 has 15 residues. Germline lookup yields CDR1 ENHRY and CDR2 SYGVKD. Trimming cost V 6 bases and J 1 base; bases outside gene matches: 8. The CDR3 loop is CAIRLQGRENTEAFF. The DNA of the CDR3 is TGTGCCATCAGATTACAGGGGCGGGAGAACACTGAAGCTTTCTTT.

This clone was counted only a few times. The J gene is TRBJ1-2, the V gene TRBV29-1, with TRBD1 matching over 8 bases. Unmatched junction bases numbered 6, after V lost 5 bases and J lost 4 bases. Looked up from germline, CDR1 is SQVTM and CDR2 is ANQGSEA. This CDR3 is 13 amino acids long. CDR3 in amino acids: CSVRDRTFYGYTF. The CDR3 nucleotides are TGCAGCGTTAGGGACAGGACCTTCTATGGCTACACCTTC.

The V gene is TRBV5-6, the J gene TRBJ1-2; 7 bases are shared with TRBD1. This CDR3 comprises 13 residues. Trimming removed 4 bases from V and 4 bases from J; junction bases left unmatched: 4. CDR1 SGHDT and CDR2 YYEEEE come from the germline V gene. The CDR3 DNA sequence: TGTGCCAGCAGCCCGGACAGGACCTATGGCTACACCTTC. It yields the protein CASSPDRTYGYTF.

V gene TRBV5-1 combines with J gene TRBJ2-5; 10 bases are a match to TRBD2. Unmatched junction bases numbered 6, after V lost 2 bases and J lost 5 bases. Germline V gene sequence: CDR1 SGHRS, CDR2 YFSETQ. This CDR3 spans 15 amino acids. CDR3 sequence reads: CASSLMLAGEETQYF. As DNA, the CDR3 is TGCGCCAGCAGCTTAATGCTAGCGGGAGAGGAGACCCAGTACTTC.